The next 15 T cell receptor beta chains were all read from a single sample in a study of blood T cell repertoires in COVID-19. Method: immunoSEQ multiplex PCR; TCRdb's copy keeps in-frame clones and lacks some. The sample includes under 250,000 clones, approximately 88% of them seen just once. The specimen was PBMCs or T cells enriched from blood (not recorded which). Receptors originate from a woman aged 25 to 45 who had been exposed to COVID-19.

The rearrangement uses TRBV14 and TRBJ2-7; D may be TRBD1 (6 bases). Between the trimmed V and J ends, which lost 3 bases and 3 bases, there was a span of 24 bases. Germline V lookup: CDR1 SGHDN, CDR2 FVKESK. The CDR3 runs to 18 residues. CDR3 amino acids: CASSHLGIRTDIFYEQYF. The DNA for the CDR3 is TGTGCCAGCAGCCATTTGGGGATTCGGACAGATATTTTCTACGAGCAGTACTTC.

The V and J genes are TRBV20-1 and TRBJ2-1; D might be TRBD2 (6 bases). CDR3 length: 17 amino acids. Germline V gives CDR1 DFQATT, CDR2 SNEGSKA (reference sequence). Deletions cut 4 bases from V and 10 bases from J, with 29 bases between. In DNA form, the CDR3 reads TGCAGTGCTAATGATAGGTTCGCGGGGAGGCGTAGCAGGGAGCAGTTCTTC. Its protein product is CSANDRFAGRRSREQFF.

The chain is built from TRBV2 and TRBJ2-1, with 7 bases lining up with TRBD1. The junction had 6 bases not matched to a gene; V was cut back by 5 bases and J by 2 bases. Germline CDR1 reads SNHLY; CDR2 reads FYNNEI. The CDR3 is made up of 15 amino acids. The CDR3: CASSTDRAPYNEQFF. CDR3 nucleotides: TGTGCCAGCAGTACCGACAGGGCCCCCTACAATGAGCAGTTCTTC.

The rearrangement links TRBV7-9 to TRBJ1-1; unclear D gene. This CDR3 comprises 12 residues. V was cut by 5 bases and J by 10 bases, with 14 bases left in between. Per the germline V gene, CDR1 is SEHNR and CDR2 is FQNEAQ (reference sequence). This CDR3 is CASSGSSNPAFF. The CDR3 DNA reads TGTGCCAGCAGCGGTAGCTCGAACCCAGCTTTCTTT.

The V call is TRBV6-5, the J call TRBJ1-2; tentative D call: TRBD1 (6 bases). The germline gives CDR1 MNHEY, CDR2 SVGAGI. The V end lost 5 bases, the J end lost 8 bases, and 18 bases lay between the germline ends. There are 14 residues in the CDR3. CDR3 amino acids: CASSSRGLAGGYTF. The CDR3 nucleotides are TGTGCCAGCAGTAGCAGGGGATTAGCTGGGGGCTACACCTTC.

This sequence joins TRBV28 and TRBJ1-4; possibly TRBD1 for D (5 bases). The V end lost 5 bases, the J end lost 7 bases, and 20 bases lay between the germline ends. The germline V gene encodes CDR1 MDHEN and CDR2 SYDVKM. The CDR3 runs to 16 residues. Here the CDR3 reads CASSIPGGGLIEKLFF. CDR3 bases: TGTGCCAGCAGTATCCCTGGGGGGGGACTGATTGAAAAACTGTTTTTT.

V gene TRBV7-8 combines with J gene TRBJ2-7, with TRBD1 identical over 10 bases. Germline V gives CDR1 SGHVS, CDR2 FQNEAQ. After removal of 1 base from V and 3 bases from J, the junction contained 6 bases not matched to a gene. The CDR3 runs 16 residues. CDR3 loop: CASSLVSGQGFYEQYF. In nucleotides, the CDR3 is TGTGCCAGCAGCTTAGTGTCGGGACAGGGGTTCTACGAGCAGTACTTC.

V gene TRBV13 combines with J gene TRBJ2-5; TRBD2 aligns across 8 bases. The CDR3 sequence is 15 residues long. Trimming cost V 3 bases and J 8 bases; bases outside gene matches: 11. Germline-derived CDR1 and CDR2 are PRHDT and FYEKMQ (reference sequence). DNA of the CDR3: TGTGCCAGCAGCTTCCCCCCCAGCGGGAGCTATACCCAGTACTTC. Its protein product is CASSFPPSGSYTQYF.

This clone was seen only once. This chain joins TRBV9 and TRBJ2-3; no clear D gene. V lost 3 bases and J 0 bases, leaving 5 bases between the germline ends. The CDR3 has 13 amino acids. In germline, CDR1 is SGDLS, CDR2 YYNGEE. CDR3 residues: CASSAYSTDTQYF. The CDR3 DNA sequence: TGTGCCAGCAGCGCTTATAGCACAGATACGCAGTATTTT.

The gene calls are TRBV7-2 and TRBJ2-2; 8 bases map to TRBD2. CDR1 and CDR2 from the germline V gene are SGHTA and FQGNSA. V dropped 5 bases and J dropped 6; count of bases not matched to a gene: 2. This CDR3 region has 13 residues. The CDR3 region has the DNA TGTGCCAGCAGCACAGCGGGAGCCGGGGAGCTGTTTTTT. This gives the protein CASSTAGAGELFF. Filled out from reference TRBV7-2 and TRBJ2-2, the complete variable domain reads GAGVSQSPSNKVTEKGKDVELRCDPISGHTALYWYRQSLGQGLEFLIYFQGNSAPDKSGLPSDRFSAERTGGSVSTLTIQRTQQEDSAVYLCASSTAGAGELFFGEGSRLTVL.

The chain is built from TRBV5-1 and TRBJ2-7, with D possibly being TRBD2 (6 bases). Germline V lookup: CDR1 SGHRS, CDR2 YFSETQ. The ends were cut back, 8 bases at V and 6 bases at J, with 27 bases in the middle. The CDR3 contains 16 residues. CDR3 nucleotide sequence: TGCGCCAGTAGTTTGGGGCGCGGGGTAGTGGGAAGCGAGCAGTACTTC. Encoded protein: CASSLGRGVVGSEQYF. The variable domain in full, with the rest retrieved from reference TRBV5-1 and TRBJ2-7, is KAGVTQTPRYLIKTRGQQVTLSCSPISGHRSVSWYQQTPGQGLQFLFEYFSETQRNKGNFPGRFSGRQFSNSRSEMNVSTLELGDSALYLCASSLGRGVVGSEQYFGPGTRLTVT.

The V call is TRBV9, the J call TRBJ2-5; possible D gene TRBD2, 5 bases. The V gene's germline CDR1 is SGDLS and CDR2 YYNGEE. Trimming shortened V by 0 bases and J by 4 bases, and 7 bases separated the two germline ends. The CDR3 covers 13 residues. CDR3 sequence (DNA): TGTGCCAGCAGCGTAGACGCGGGAGAGACCCAGTACTTC. Translation: CASSVDAGETQYF. The full variable domain, its missing parts supplied by reference TRBV9 and TRBJ2-5, is DSGVTQTPKHLITATGQRVTLRCSPRSGDLSVYWYQQSLDQGLQFLIQYYNGEERAKGNILERFSAQQFPDLHSELNLSSLELGDSALYFCASSVDAGETQYFGPGTRLLVL.

The rearrangement joins TRBV19 to TRBJ1-2; TRBD1 is a possible D gene (5 bases). CDR1 and CDR2 (germline): LNHDA, SQIVND (reference sequence). This CDR3 spans 12 amino acids. V lost 5 bases and J 4 bases, leaving 8 bases between the germline ends. DNA for the CDR3: TGTGCCAGTAGTCTGACAGTCTATGGCTACACCTTC. Its translation is CASSLTVYGYTF.

The chain couples TRBV30 to TRBJ1-4; tentative D call: TRBD1 (6 bases). This CDR3 comprises 14 residues. CDR1 GTSNPN and CDR2 SVGIG come from the germline V gene (reference sequence). V lost 2 bases to trimming and J lost 5 bases, with 12 bases between them. CDR3 coding DNA: TGTGCCTGGAGTCTCGGACAGATCAATGAAAAACTGTTTTTT. Translated: CAWSLGQINEKLFF.

V and J are TRBV4-1 and TRBJ1-1, with D possibly being TRBD1 (6 bases). The CDR3 is made up of 15 amino acids. CDR1 and CDR2 from the germline V gene are MGHRA and YSYEKL. Between the trimmed V and J ends, which lost 4 bases and 1 base, there was a span of 13 bases. CDR3 sequence reads: CASSPMDRPNTEAFF. CDR3 sequence (DNA): TGCGCCAGCAGCCCCATGGACAGACCGAACACTGAAGCTTTCTTT.